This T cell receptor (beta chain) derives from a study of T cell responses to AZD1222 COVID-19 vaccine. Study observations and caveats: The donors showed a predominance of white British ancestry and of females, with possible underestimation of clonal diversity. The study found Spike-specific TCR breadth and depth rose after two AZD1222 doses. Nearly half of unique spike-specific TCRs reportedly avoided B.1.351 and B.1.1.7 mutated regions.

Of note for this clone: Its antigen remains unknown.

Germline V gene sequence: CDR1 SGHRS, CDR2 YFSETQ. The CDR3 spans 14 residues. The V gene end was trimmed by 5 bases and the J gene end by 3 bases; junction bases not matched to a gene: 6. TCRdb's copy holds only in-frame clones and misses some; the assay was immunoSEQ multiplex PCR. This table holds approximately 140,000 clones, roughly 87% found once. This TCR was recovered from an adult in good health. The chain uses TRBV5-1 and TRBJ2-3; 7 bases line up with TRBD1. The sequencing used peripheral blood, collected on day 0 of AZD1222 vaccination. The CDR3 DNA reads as TGCGCCAGCAGGAGACAGGGCGGAACAGATACGCAGTATTTT. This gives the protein CASRRQGGTDTQYF.